The sequence of this T cell receptor (beta chain) was determined in a study of T cell responses to AZD1222 COVID-19 vaccine. The CDR3 totals 15 residues. The ends were cut back, 2 bases at V and 2 bases at J, with 12 bases in the middle. In germline, CDR1 is MDHEN, CDR2 SYDVKM. Only in-frame clones appear in the TCRdb table, and some are missing; sequencing was by immunoSEQ multiplex PCR. The table includes more than 100,000 clones, approximately 91% detected once. The source was peripheral blood, collected on day 0 of AZD1222 vaccination. The chain uses TRBV28 and TRBJ1-2, with D possibly TRBD1 on 5 matching bases. The TCR sequence derives from an adult in good health. For the CDR3, the DNA is TGTGCCAGCAGTTTACCGGCAGGGTCCAACTATGGCTACACCTTC. This encodes CASSLPAGSNYGYTF.